These T cell receptor beta chains were read from a single sample in a study of lymphopenia after photon versus proton radiotherapy. The method was immunoSEQ multiplex PCR; TCRdb's version includes in-frame clones alone and lacks a portion of them. Of roughly 30,000 clones listed, approximately 93% were seen once; the top ten hold around 0.67%. This material consisted of peripheral blood, taken from a patient treated with photon-based radiotherapy. The receptors come from a woman between 50 and 59 years old with cholangiocarcinoma. The conserved cysteine and the conserved F or W are not part of the CDR3 here. The order of the fields is CDR3 length, clone size, J gene, V gene, CDR3 protein. Where a row states a size, it is once, few, many or the class of an expanded clone; other rows omit it.

length: 13
size: once
J: TRBJ1-1
V: TRBV6-5
CDR3: ASSYNGGENTEAF

length: 12
size: .
J: TRBJ1-2
V: TRBV28
CDR3: ASSLSGLGYGYT

length: 12
size: .
J: TRBJ2-5
V: TRBV18
CDR3: ASSPMLGPRAQY

length: 12
size: once
J: TRBJ1-2
V: TRBV19
CDR3: ASSTTGGGYGYT

length: 16
size: .
J: TRBJ2-7
V: TRBV5-1
CDR3: ASSSDWGNRDALYEQY

length: 11
size: .
J: TRBJ1-2
V: TRBV10-3
CDR3: AITPGQGLGYT

length: 14
size: .
J: TRBJ2-3
V: TRBV7-8
CDR3: ASSSNFGPGTDTQY

length: 14
size: .
J: TRBJ2-5
V: TRBV12-5
CDR3: ASGLGGLRGQETQY

length: 12
size: .
J: TRBJ2-2
V: TRBV19
CDR3: ASSIERVTGELF

length: 12
size: .
J: TRBJ1-6
V: TRBV30
CDR3: AWSSRQYNSPLH

length: 13
size: .
J: TRBJ2-3
V: TRBV5-1
CDR3: ASSFQRGSTDTQY

length: 13
size: .
J: TRBJ2-7
V: TRBV9
CDR3: ASSAGQGLPYEQY

length: 12
size: .
J: TRBJ1-1
V: TRBV10-1
CDR3: ASSQNGLNTEAF

length: 11
size: .
J: TRBJ1-1
V: TRBV12-5
CDR3: ASGSPGDTEAF

length: 11
size: .
J: TRBJ1-3
V: TRBV9
CDR3: ASSVGIGNTIY